This T cell receptor beta chain comes out of a study of PD-1 blockade in mismatch repair-deficient tumors (dated by TCRdb to about 2017). Background for the entire study: Between September 2013 and late 2016, 75 to 95 consecutive patients with eleven to twelve mismatch repair-deficient cancer types, all previously treated and progressing, were enrolled in the trial. Tumor-associated T cell clones were tracked in the peripheral blood of patients responding to PD-1 blockade by deep sequencing of TCR CDR3 regions. Study-level results and caveats: Rapid expansion after pembrolizumab followed by contraction, generally before radiologic responses, was shown by tumor-resident clones, which were often undetectable in blood before treatment.

Library construction relied on the immunoSEQ multiplex PCR assay. The table comes from immuneACCESS by way of TCRdb, which keeps in-frame sequences with V and J called. Part of the clones is missing from these tables; in studies checked, under half for an unresolved V gene and the rest for unknown reasons. The sample includes roughly 32,000 clones, with approximately 84% observed a single time. Together, the top ten hold roughly 3.5% of the sample. For each enrolled patient, mismatch repair deficiency was established using either polymerase chain reaction or immunohistochemistry. TCR sequencing was carried out for a few patients who responded to pembrolizumab therapy. Pembrolizumab PD-1 blockade was prospectively tested in advanced mismatch repair-deficient cancers, regardless of tissue of origin, in the phase II trial. Serial peripheral blood T cell samples were collected before and at multiple times after starting PD-1 blockade. Blood sampling time points were reported as weeks after the first dose of pembrolizumab.

Relative to germline, V is missing 8 bases and J is missing 6 bases, with 10 bases of the junction outside any gene match. The CDR3 starts with the cysteine, ends with the phenylalanine, and has 13 residues. Here the CDR3 DNA is all that survives: 39 bases in frame from base 1. For CDR1 and CDR2, the germline V gene lists SQVTM and ANQGSEA. A word on this clone: There is no known antigen for this receptor. No base-level quality is on record; no much larger clone is a single base apart.

The specimen comprised PBMCs, sampled roughly 6 weeks after starting pembrolizumab. The chain employs TRBV29-1 and TRBJ1-2; a stretch of 9 junction bases matches TRBD1. The receptor was isolated from an adult with mismatch repair-deficient cancer. The CDR3 sequence is CSSVTGGTDGYTF. The base sequence is TGCAGCTCAGTTACAGGGGGCACGGATGGCTACACCTTC.